The present entry profiles one TCR beta chain with its context. This entry is derived from a study of blood T cell repertoires in COVID-19. Germline V lookup: CDR1 LNHDA, CDR2 SQIVND (reference sequence). Unmatched junction bases numbered 4, after V lost 0 bases and J lost 3 bases. This CDR3 comprises 15 residues. The protocol was immunoSEQ multiplex PCR, while the TCRdb copy is restricted to in-frame clones and leaves out a portion. The sample records around 150,000 clones, about 85% being singletons. This rearrangement joins TRBV19 to TRBJ1-2, with 7 bases identical to TRBD1. The sequence was collected from a woman in her fifties or sixties with COVID-19, enrolled during active disease. The sequenced material came from peripheral blood. CDR3 bases: TGTGCCAGTAGTATAGACGGGACAGCACACTATGGCTACACCTTC. This translates into CASSIDGTAHYGYTF. Full variable domain (outside the CDR3, taken from reference TRBV19 and TRBJ1-2): DGGITQSPKYLFRKEGQNVTLSCEQNLNHDAMYWYRQDPGQGLRLIYYSQIVNDFQKGDIAEGYSVSREKKESFPLTVTSAQKNPTAFYLCASSIDGTAHYGYTFGSGTRLTVV.